The 28 T cell receptor beta chains below all came from one sample that was sequenced in a study of Graves' ophthalmopathy and Graves' hyperthyroidism. Amplification from RNA transcripts yielded the TCR beta CDR3 regions. In the first round, RT-PCR was carried out with HTBI primers, and a multiplex PCR formed the second round. TCRdb processed the multiplex PCR reads anew with MiXCR; each CDR3 protein has one entry. The data hold 600,000 to 950,000 distinct CDR3 sequences, with 40% observed a single time. Sequenced material: peripheral blood. Receptor source: an adult man with Graves' ophthalmopathy.

Turning to this clonotype: A read error may be the cause here, since a much bigger clone is one base away. This chain links TRBV5-4 with TRBJ1-1, with D perhaps matching TRBD1 (5 bases). The CDR3 is made up of 13 amino acids. Germline V lookup: CDR1 SGHNT, CDR2 YYREEE (reference sequence). As DNA, the CDR3 is TGTGCCAGCAGCTGGGGACGAGACACTGAAGCTTCCTTT. Translating gives CASSWGRDTEASF.

V usage is TRBV9 and J usage is TRBJ2-5; D tentatively reads TRBD1 or TRBD2 (6 bases each). This CDR3 comprises 17 residues. Trimming stripped 4 bases from V and 6 bases from J, with 25 bases between. The germline CDR1 and CDR2 sequences are SGDLS and YYNGEE. The CDR3 DNA reads TGTGCCAGCAGCCCACTCTTAGGCAGAACGGGGGCAAAGACCCAGTACTTC. Its translation is CASSPLLGRTGAKTQYF.

On this clonotype: Sequence at one end of the junction differs from germline and may be a read error. The chain combines TRBV7-9 with TRBJ2-2; unclear D gene. The CDR3 extends over 15 amino acids. Per the germline V gene, CDR1 is SEHNR and CDR2 is FQNEAQ (reference sequence). CDR3 region: CASSLDRLNTGELFF. The CDR3, as DNA: TGCGCCAGCAGCCTAGATCGTCTGAACACCGGGGAGCTGTTTTTT.

This clonotype was seen repeatedly, ten times or more. CDR3 amino acids: CASTLAGNYGYTF. Written as DNA, the CDR3 is TGTGCCAGCACCCTAGCGGGAAACTATGGCTACACCTTC. This rearrangement joins TRBV7-9 to TRBJ1-2; D unclear. V lost 7 bases, J lost 2 bases, and 11 bases lay in between. Germline CDR1 and CDR2: SEHNR and FQNEAQ (reference sequence). This CDR3 contains 13 residues.

There are many counts of this clonotype. The CDR3 reads CASSYPGQQETQYF. As DNA, the CDR3 is TGTGCCAGCAGTTATCCGGGACAGCAAGAGACCCAGTACTTC. This chain uses TRBV6-6 with TRBJ2-5, with 7 bases fitting TRBD1. The germline CDR1 and CDR2 sequences are MNHNY and SVGAGI (reference sequence). The CDR3 runs 14 residues. Trimming took 3 bases from V and 2 from J; bases not matched to a gene: 3.

The chain carries TRBV10-1 and TRBJ2-2; 9 nucleotides align to TRBD1. With V trimmed by 1 base and J by 5 bases, 5 bases remained unmatched. The V gene's germline CDR1 is WNHNN and CDR2 SYGVQD (reference sequence). CDR3 length equals 16 residues. The CDR3 region is CASSEFGQGRTGELFF. The CDR3 DNA reads as TGCGCCAGCAGTGAGTTTGGACAGGGGAGAACCGGGGAGCTGTTTTTT.

This clonotype was counted only a few times. The rearrangement joins TRBV10-3 to TRBJ2-2; 10 bases fit TRBD2. This CDR3 comprises 16 residues. With 8 bases clipped from V and 7 bases from J, the junction kept 13 bases outside the gene matches. Per germline, CDR1 ENHRY and CDR2 SYGVKD. The CDR3 loop reads CAIGASGSYSGGELFF. CDR3 in DNA: TGTGCCATCGGGGCTAGCGGGAGTTATTCGGGCGGGGAGCTGTTTTTT.

J is TRBJ1-5 and V is TRBV7-2; TRBD1 might be the D (5 bases). The CDR3 sequence is 14 residues long. In germline, CDR1 is SGHTA, CDR2 FQGNSA. V lost 1 base, J lost 9 bases, and 13 bases lay in between. The CDR3 nucleotides are TGTGCCAGCAGCTTAGGGGTGGGGCTCGGGCCCCAGCATTTT. Translation gives CASSLGVGLGPQHF.

In this sample, this clonotype turned up a few times. The gene calls are TRBV6-5 and TRBJ2-7, with D unresolved. The CDR3 consists of 12 residues. CDR1 and CDR2 from the germline V gene are MNHEY and SVGAGI. The V end lost 6 bases, the J end lost 5 bases, and 11 bases lay between the germline ends. In DNA form, the CDR3 reads TGTGCCAGCAGAGGGTCGGGCGACGAGCAGTACTTC. It codes for CASRGSGDEQYF.

This chain uses TRBV25-1 with TRBJ2-2, with a possible D match to TRBD2 (5 bases). The length of the CDR3 is 16 residues. Trimming removed 4 bases at V and 7 bases at J, with 19 bases between. Germline CDR1 reads MGHDK; CDR2 reads SYGVNS. In DNA, the CDR3 is TGTGCCAGCAGTGTGGACGAAAGAGCGGCAGGCGGGGAGCTGTTTTTT. It encodes CASSVDERAAGGELFF.

There are many counts of this clonotype. The J gene is TRBJ1-1, the V gene TRBV15; D not resolved. Trimming removed 6 bases at V and 1 base at J, with 9 bases between. Germline V CDR1 and CDR2: LNHNV, YYDKDF (reference sequence). CDR3 length equals 13 residues. The CDR3 bases are TGTGCCACCAGGACTTTTGAGAACACTGAAGCTTTCTTT. Residues: CATRTFENTEAFF. Together with reference TRBV15 and TRBJ1-1, the CDR3 gives the full variable domain: DAMVIQNPRYQVTQFGKPVTLSCSQTLNHNVMYWYQQKSSQAPKLLFHYYDKDFNNEADTPDNFQSRRPNTSFCFLDIRSPGLGDTAMYLCATRTFENTEAFFGQGTRLTVV.

This chain connects TRBV10-3 to TRBJ1-3; the D is unclear. The CDR3 runs 12 residues. The V gene's germline CDR1 is ENHRY and CDR2 SYGVKD. Trimming removed 8 bases from V and 7 bases from J, with 12 bases in between. CDR3 protein: CAIGNDGNTIYF. As DNA, the CDR3 is TGTGCCATCGGCAACGACGGGAACACCATATATTTT.

This clonotype has more than one count but fewer than ten. The chain employs TRBV9 and TRBJ2-5, with TRBD1 identical over 8 bases. CDR3 length equals 15 residues. Germline lookup yields CDR1 SGDLS and CDR2 YYNGEE. The V and J ends lost 4 bases and 6 bases, in that order; junction bases with no gene match: 11. CDR3 in DNA: TGTGCCAGCAGCCAAGTTTTTATCAGGGGGCAGACCCAGTACTTC. It encodes CASSQVFIRGQTQYF.

This clonotype occurred many times. This rearrangement joins TRBV20-1 to TRBJ1-2; TRBD1 matches 7 bases. V lost 6 bases and J lost 4; bases outside the gene matches: 8. CDR3 length equals 13 residues. CDR1 is DFQATT, CDR2 SNEGSKA, per germline (reference sequence). The CDR3 sequence: CSAPRQGVYGYTF. CDR3 coding DNA: TGCAGTGCCCCAAGACAGGGCGTCTATGGCTACACCTTC.

This sequence joins TRBV12-3 or TRBV12-4 and TRBJ2-5; 15 nucleotides align to TRBD2. The trim removed 5 bases at V and 1 base at J, leaving 5 bases unmatched. The CDR3 contains 17 residues. The CDR3 reads CASSPGTSGGFQETQYF. In nucleotides, the CDR3 is TGTGCCAGCAGTCCGGGGACTAGCGGGGGGTTCCAAGAGACCCAGTACTTC.

V is TRBV2 and J is TRBJ2-5; the D gene is possibly TRBD2 (5 bases). Trimming left V 1 base short and J 4 bases short, with 13 bases between. Looked up from germline, CDR1 is SNHLY and CDR2 is FYNNEI. This CDR3 spans 15 amino acids. DNA for the CDR3: TGTGCCAGCAGTGAAGGGCCAGCGGTGGGAGAGACCCAGTACTTC. Translating it yields CASSEGPAVGETQYF.

This clonotype was observed many times. This chain links TRBV9 with TRBJ2-7; D is ambiguous. The CDR3 runs 15 residues. Germline loops: CDR1 SGDLS, CDR2 YYNGEE. The germline V and J ends were trimmed by 0 bases and 0 bases, with 10 bases remaining between them. CDR3 region: CASSVGLSASYEQYF. In DNA, the CDR3 is TGTGCCAGCAGCGTAGGGCTCAGCGCCTCCTACGAGCAGTACTTC.

Note on this clonotype: This may be a read error: a much more frequent sequence differs by one nucleotide. The gene calls are TRBV9 and TRBJ2-5, with D possibly being TRBD1 (5 bases). The CDR3 totals 14 residues. Germline V gives CDR1 SGDLS, CDR2 YYNGEE. In DNA form, the CDR3 reads TGTGCCAGCAGCTCCCGAATAGGGGAAGAGACCCGGTACTTC. Amino acid sequence: CASSSRIGEETRYF.

This clonotype was observed a handful of times. The gene calls are TRBV7-9 and TRBJ2-7, with D perhaps TRBD1 or TRBD2 (5 bases each). V was clipped by 5 bases and J by 1 base, with 15 bases between them. The CDR3 sequence is 15 residues long. The germline V gene has CDR1 SEHNR and CDR2 FQNEAQ (reference sequence). The CDR3, as DNA: TGTGCCAGCAGCCCCGCGGTGGGGGTATCCTACGAGCAGTACTTC. Protein product: CASSPAVGVSYEQYF.

The gene calls are TRBV2 and TRBJ1-6; tentative D call: TRBD1 (5 bases). From germline, CDR1 is SNHLY and CDR2 FYNNEI. The CDR3 sequence is 15 residues long. Trimming left V 6 bases short and J 5 bases short, with 14 bases between. CDR3 coding DNA: TGTGCCAGCAGCGCTGGGACGGGGCATAATTCACCCCTCCACTTT. Amino acid sequence: CASSAGTGHNSPLHF. Full variable domain (rest looked up from reference TRBV2 and TRBJ1-6): EPEVTQTPSHQVTQMGQEVILRCVPISNHLYFYWYRQILGQKVEFLVSFYNNEISEKSEIFDDQFSVERPDGSNFTLKIRSTKLEDSAMYFCASSAGTGHNSPLHFGNGTRLTVT.

In this sample, this clonotype turned up many times. J is TRBJ1-5 and V is TRBV10-3; TRBD1 matches at 7 bases. V lost 3 bases, J lost 3 bases, and 5 bases stayed unmatched. The V gene's germline CDR1 is ENHRY and CDR2 SYGVKD. CDR3 length equals 15 residues. This CDR3 is CAISDDRAYNQPQHF. The CDR3, as DNA: TGTGCCATCAGTGACGACAGGGCCTACAATCAGCCCCAGCATTTT.

At least ten counts were recorded for this clonotype. The chain joins TRBV20-1 to TRBJ2-5; D gene uncertain. Germline CDR1 DFQATT, CDR2 SNEGSKA (reference sequence). The CDR3 loop spans 12 amino acids. V dropped 3 bases and J dropped 5 bases, with 10 bases sitting between them. The CDR3 sequence: CSASGDDETQYF. DNA of the CDR3: TGCAGTGCTAGTGGGGATGACGAGACCCAGTACTTC.

The CDR3 sequence is CASSYGGRDTEAFF. The CDR3 bases are TGTGCCAGCAGTTATGGGGGACGGGACACTGAAGCTTTCTTT. This chain joins TRBV6-5 and TRBJ1-1; weak D call: TRBD1 (5 bases). Germline lookup yields CDR1 MNHEY and CDR2 SVGAGI. V gave up 3 bases and J gave up 3 bases, with 11 bases separating them. The CDR3 spans 14 residues.

This chain uses TRBV7-4 with TRBJ2-6; 10 positions agree with TRBD2. This CDR3 has 17 residues. J gave up 2 bases and V 9 bases, and 10 bases lay outside the gene matches. Germline CDR1 is SGHVT and CDR2 is SQSDAQ. CDR3 sequence reads: CASTPPGLAAGANVLTF. In DNA, the CDR3 is TGTGCCAGTACCCCGCCTGGACTAGCGGCTGGGGCCAACGTCCTGACTTTC.

The chain has TRBV6-6 and TRBJ2-5; D might be TRBD1 (5 bases). From germline, CDR1 is MNHNY and CDR2 SVGAGI (reference sequence). The CDR3 contains 13 residues. V lost 5 bases to trimming and J lost 5 bases, with 12 bases between them. The CDR3 DNA sequence: TGTGCCAGCAGTACAGGATTGGGGGAGACCCAGTACTTC. Its protein is CASSTGLGETQYF.

This clonotype was counted many times. The chain uses TRBV7-9 and TRBJ2-7; either TRBD1 or TRBD2 may fit D (6 bases each). The germline CDR1 and CDR2 sequences are SEHNR and FQNEAQ (reference sequence). This CDR3 contains 12 residues. The V gene lost 11 bases and the J gene lost 9 bases, with 20 bases spanning the gap. The DNA for the CDR3 is TGTGCCGGAGGGGACACGACCGGGCGGCAGTACTTC. Translating it yields CAGGDTTGRQYF.

This clonotype was observed a handful of times. The chain joins TRBV19 to TRBJ2-5; maybe TRBD2 (7 bases). Germline-derived CDR1 and CDR2 are LNHDA and SQIVND (reference sequence). This CDR3 contains 14 residues. V lost 4 bases to trimming and J lost 8 bases, with 17 bases between them. DNA for the CDR3: TGTGCCAGTAGTAAGGGGGGGCCGCTAAGAACCCAGTACTTC. Its translation is CASSKGGPLRTQYF.

On this clonotype itself: It may be a read error: a sequence one base away is much more abundant. The rearrangement uses TRBV15 and TRBJ2-6; D is perhaps TRBD1 (6 bases). Trimming stripped 6 bases from V and 1 base from J, with 10 bases between. The CDR3 has 15 residues. CDR1 and CDR2 from the germline V gene are LNHNV and YYDKDF (reference sequence). Written as DNA, the CDR3 is TGTGCCACCAGAACAACAGGGTCTGGGGCCAACGTCCTGACTTTC. It specifies CATRTTGSGANVLTF.